Listed here are 8 T cell receptor beta chains from one sample, sequenced in a study of T cells in Graves' hyperthyroidism and ophthalmopathy. From RNA transcripts, TCR beta CDR3 regions were amplified. A first-round RT-PCR of the TCR CDR3 used the HTBI primer set. TCRdb re-called the multiplex PCR reads with MiXCR, one entry per CDR3 protein. The sample has 500,000 to 650,000 distinct CDR3 sequences; roughly 15% are singletons. Sequencing input: blood. All receptors come from a woman aged 45-65 years with Graves' ophthalmopathy.

This clonotype was observed many times. V usage is TRBV30 and J usage is TRBJ2-1, with 9 bases lining up with TRBD1. Unmatched junction bases numbered 9, after V lost 5 bases and J lost 7 bases. Per germline, CDR1 GTSNPN and CDR2 SVGIG (reference sequence). CDR3 length: 14 amino acids. The CDR3 region is CAWGDRGYSNEQFF. CDR3 in DNA: TGTGCCTGGGGTGACAGGGGGTACTCAAATGAGCAGTTCTTC.

This clonotype was detected many times. The chain uses TRBV5-1 and TRBJ2-1; 10 nucleotides match TRBD2. Germline values: CDR1 SGHRS, CDR2 YFSETQ. After removal of 5 bases from V and 6 bases from J, the junction contained 8 bases not matched to a gene. The CDR3 has 15 amino acids. CDR3 residues: CASRPGLARGNEQFF. The CDR3 nucleotides read TGCGCCAGCAGACCGGGACTAGCGAGGGGCAATGAGCAGTTCTTC.

Ten or more counts support this clonotype. The chain employs TRBV5-1 and TRBJ2-7; perhaps TRBD2 as D (6 bases). V lost 2 bases and J 3 bases, leaving 12 bases between the germline ends. CDR1 is SGHRS and CDR2 is YFSETQ in the germline V gene. This CDR3 contains 14 residues. Here the CDR3 DNA reads TGCGCCAGCAGCTTAGGGACTTTTTACTACGAGCAGTACTTC. Encoded protein: CASSLGTFYYEQYF.

This clonotype was seen only a few times. The chain has TRBV30 and TRBJ2-7; TRBD2 agrees at 14 bases. Per the germline V gene, CDR1 is GTSNPN and CDR2 is SVGIG (reference sequence). The CDR3 loop spans 15 amino acids. J gave up 4 bases and V 1 base, and 3 bases lay outside the gene matches. The chain's CDR3 is CAWSGGLAGAYEQYF. The CDR3 DNA reads as TGTGCCTGGAGTGGGGGACTAGCGGGAGCATACGAGCAGTACTTC.

In this sample, this clonotype turned up once. This may be a read error, as it is one base from a much larger clone. The chain combines TRBV20-1 with TRBJ2-1; TRBD2 matches 8 bases. V was clipped by 0 bases and J by 8 bases; unmatched bases: 12. There are 16 residues in the CDR3. The V gene's germline CDR1 is DFQATT and CDR2 SNEGSKA (reference sequence). In nucleotides, the CDR3 is TGCAGTGCTAGAGATACTGGACTAGCCTCTATCCATGAGCAGTTCTTC. Translating it yields CSARDTGLASIHEQFF.

This clonotype was detected a few times. This chain joins TRBV25-1 and TRBJ1-6, with D possibly being TRBD1 (5 bases). V was cut by 8 bases and J by 9 bases, with 20 bases left in between. Germline CDR1 and CDR2: MGHDK and SYGVNS. This CDR3 contains 15 residues. CDR3 loop: CASLGDSPSSSPLHF. CDR3 nucleotides: TGTGCCAGCCTGGGGGACTCACCCTCATCTTCACCCCTCCACTTT.

The chain is built from TRBV5-1 and TRBJ2-7, with D tentatively TRBD1 (5 bases). Germline lookup yields CDR1 SGHRS and CDR2 YFSETQ. Deletions cut 1 base from V and 5 bases from J, with 10 bases between. The CDR3 spans 13 residues. CDR3: CASSLSVRDEQYF. CDR3 bases: TGCGCCAGCAGCTTGTCTGTCAGGGACGAGCAGTACTTC.

J is TRBJ2-2 and V is TRBV19; 9 bases match TRBD1. The V gene's germline CDR1 is LNHDA and CDR2 SQIVND (reference sequence). V was clipped by 5 bases and J by 3 bases; unmatched bases: 4. The CDR3 runs 15 residues. The CDR3 nucleotides are TGTGCCAGTAGTCAGACAGGGGGGTACACCGGGGAGCTGTTTTTT. Translated, it gives CASSQTGGYTGELFF.